These 26 T cell receptor beta chains were all obtained from the same sample, sequenced in a study of Ad26.COV2.S vaccination and SARS-CoV-2 variants. Treatment defined: some 20 received Ad26.COV2.S at low or high dose, single or two shots; about 5 received placebo; per-sample allocation not given. Vaccine and placebo recipients were sampled on day 63 after the first injection. Using immunoSEQ multiplex PCR, the repertoire was profiled, and TCRdb retains in-frame clones only, with some absent. The profile shows 400,000 to 450,000 clones, around 90% of them singletons. The sequencing here drew on peripheral blood, taken in a trial of Ad26.COV2.S vaccine versus placebo. Receptors originate from a person aged 18 to 65 who received the Ad26.COV2.S COVID-19 vaccine or a placebo.

The V gene is TRBV5-1, the J gene TRBJ2-2; possibly TRBD1 for D (6 bases). V shed 2 bases and J shed 4 bases, with 9 bases lying between them. This CDR3 comprises 14 residues. Per germline, CDR1 SGHRS and CDR2 YFSETQ. CDR3 nucleotide sequence: TGCGCCAGCAGCTTTGAGGGGGTCACCGGGGAGCTGTTTTTT. Translation: CASSFEGVTGELFF.

The rearrangement uses TRBV19 and TRBJ2-5, with D possibly matching TRBD1 (6 bases). The CDR3 has 15 amino acids. In germline, CDR1 is LNHDA, CDR2 SQIVND (reference sequence). V was clipped by 5 bases and J by 1 base, with 14 bases between them. CDR3 DNA: TGTGCCAGTAGTCCCCGCAGGGGCGTCCAAGAGACCCAGTACTTC. Protein sequence: CASSPRRGVQETQYF.

The rearrangement uses TRBV6-5 and TRBJ1-5; D remains unclear. The V and J ends lost 2 bases and 1 base respectively, with 12 bases between them. The germline V gene encodes CDR1 MNHEY and CDR2 SVGAGI. This CDR3 is 16 amino acids long. The DNA for the CDR3 is TGTGCCAGCAGTTACGGCCGAATAGACAGCAATCAGCCCCAGCATTTT. Its protein is CASSYGRIDSNQPQHF.

The chain uses TRBV29-1 and TRBJ2-5; 12 bases fit TRBD2. The V and J ends lost 6 bases and 11 bases, in that order; junction bases with no gene match: 13. The CDR3 is 14 residues long. The germline CDR1 and CDR2 sequences are SQVTM and ANQGSEA. The CDR3 is CSVVLLAGGEKQYF. CDR3 bases: TGCAGCGTCGTACTGCTAGCGGGAGGGGAGAAGCAGTACTTC.

The chain uses TRBV18 and TRBJ1-5; D uncertain. Germline CDR1 reads KGHSH; CDR2 reads LQKENI. V was shortened by 0 bases and J by 3 bases, with 9 bases between the two germline ends. This CDR3 has 15 residues. This chain's CDR3 is CASSPPGDTNQPQHF. In DNA, the CDR3 is TGTGCCAGCTCACCACCAGGAGACACCAATCAGCCCCAGCATTTT.

The chain employs TRBV6-2 or TRBV6-3 and TRBJ2-7, with D perhaps matching TRBD2 (5 bases). Trimming left V 2 bases short and J 3 bases short, with 14 bases between. Germline values: CDR1 MNHEY, CDR2 SVGEGT. This CDR3 is built from 15 residues. CDR3 region: CASSYNLAPNYEQYF. CDR3 nucleotide sequence: TGTGCCAGCAGTTACAACTTAGCGCCGAACTACGAGCAGTACTTC.

V is TRBV2 and J is TRBJ1-2, with 7 positions matching TRBD1. The CDR3 is 15 residues long. CDR1 and CDR2 (germline): SNHLY, FYNNEI. V lost 6 bases to trimming and J lost 0 bases; unmatched junction nucleotides: 7. The CDR3, as DNA: TGTGCCAGCAGCCGGGACAGCTCGTCTAACTATGGCTACACCTTC. This encodes CASSRDSSSNYGYTF.

This chain connects TRBV6-5 to TRBJ2-7; TRBD1 is a possible D gene (6 bases). This CDR3 has 14 residues. V was shortened by 5 bases and J by 1 base, with 12 bases between the two germline ends. Germline V gene sequence: CDR1 MNHEY, CDR2 SVGAGI. CDR3 region: CASSTGQISYEQYF. In DNA, the CDR3 is TGTGCCAGCAGTACAGGACAGATTTCCTACGAGCAGTACTTC.

This clone came up a few times. The gene calls are TRBV28 and TRBJ1-2; 8 bases map to TRBD1. V lost 3 bases to trimming and J lost 0 bases; unmatched junction nucleotides: 6. This CDR3 region has 16 residues. Germline V gene sequence: CDR1 MDHEN, CDR2 SYDVKM. The CDR3 region is CASSLDGQGPNYGYTF. The CDR3 DNA is TGTGCCAGCAGTTTGGACGGACAGGGACCTAACTATGGCTACACCTTC.

This clone occurred many times. The chain uses TRBV6-2 or TRBV6-3 and TRBJ1-6; D ambiguous. Germline CDR1 is MNHEY and CDR2 is SVGEGT. V was trimmed by 2 bases and J by 10 bases, leaving 12 bases between them. CDR3 length: 14 amino acids. Written as DNA, the CDR3 is TGTGCCAGCAGTTACGAAGGTCGGCGGTCACCCCTCCACTTT. It yields the protein CASSYEGRRSPLHF.

V and J are TRBV3-1 (or the pseudogene TRBV3-2) and TRBJ2-1, with no clear D. The CDR3 is 13 amino acids. In germline, CDR1 is LGHDT, CDR2 YNNKEL (reference sequence). Trimming shortened V by 3 bases and J by 6 bases, and 9 bases separated the two germline ends. CDR3 sequence reads: CASSHQLGNEQFF. DNA of the CDR3: TGTGCCAGCAGCCATCAGCTAGGCAATGAGCAGTTCTTC.

The chain links TRBV7-9 to TRBJ2-2; D is possibly TRBD1 (5 bases). Trimming stripped 7 bases from V and 1 base from J, with 16 bases between. CDR3 size: 16 residues. Germline V lookup: CDR1 SEHNR, CDR2 FQNEAQ (reference sequence). CDR3 sequence: CASTNTITGNTGELFF. CDR3 nucleotides: TGTGCCAGCACCAACACCATTACAGGGAACACCGGGGAGCTGTTTTTT.

The chain joins TRBV27 to TRBJ2-1, with 13 bases that match TRBD2. The V and J ends lost 6 bases and 8 bases, in that order; junction bases with no gene match: 7. The CDR3 spans 15 residues. CDR1 and CDR2 (germline): MNHEY, SMNVEV (reference sequence). The CDR3 here is CASRYGLAGAYEQFF. CDR3 DNA sequence: TGTGCCAGCAGATACGGACTAGCGGGAGCCTATGAGCAGTTCTTC.

This rearrangement joins TRBV15 to TRBJ2-1, with D unclear. Per germline, CDR1 LNHNV and CDR2 YYDKDF (reference sequence). This CDR3 has 15 amino acids. The germline V and J ends were trimmed by 1 base and 9 bases, with 16 bases remaining between them. The CDR3 is CATSRAGPSRVEQFF. The CDR3 DNA follows: TGTGCCACCAGCAGAGCCGGGCCCTCAAGGGTTGAGCAGTTCTTC.

About this clone: Mismatch with germline at one junction end may stem from a read error. J is TRBJ2-7 and V is TRBV4-3, with 8 bases matching TRBD2. The CDR3 is 17 amino acids. CDR1 and CDR2 from the germline V gene are LGHNA and YSLEER. This chain's CDR3 is CARSHAAGGAGTYEQYF. CDR3 nucleotide sequence: TGCGCCCGCAGCCACGCGGCCGGGGGGGCAGGGACCTACGAGCAGTACTTC.

The chain joins TRBV9 to TRBJ2-1; no clear D. This CDR3 has 17 amino acids. The germline V and J ends were trimmed by 4 bases and 6 bases, with 23 bases remaining between them. CDR1 and CDR2 (germline): SGDLS, YYNGEE. The CDR3 reads CASSQEGWSKSLNEQFF. CDR3 coding DNA: TGTGCCAGCAGCCAGGAAGGCTGGTCAAAATCCCTCAATGAGCAGTTCTTC.

The chain is built from TRBV7-2 and TRBJ2-3; TRBD2 agrees at 10 bases. The CDR3 consists of 12 residues. Germline V gene sequence: CDR1 SGHTA, CDR2 FQGNSA. The ends lost 4 bases at V and 8 bases at J; junction bases unmatched: 0. CDR3 region: CASSSSGGTQYF. Here the CDR3 DNA reads TGTGCCAGCAGCTCTAGCGGGGGTACGCAGTATTTT.

The V gene is TRBV5-1, the J gene TRBJ2-2; D remains unclear. Germline V gene lookup returns CDR1 SGHRS and CDR2 YFSETQ. V was trimmed by 6 bases and J by 6 bases, leaving 12 bases between them. The CDR3 spans 13 residues. The CDR3 is CASMSRVPGELFF. The CDR3 region has the DNA TGCGCCAGCATGAGCCGGGTCCCCGGGGAGCTGTTTTTT.

The V call is TRBV20-1, the J call TRBJ1-2; D remains ambiguous. The CDR3 sequence is 11 residues long. The germline CDR1 and CDR2 sequences are DFQATT and SNEGSKA (reference sequence). Between the trimmed V and J ends, which lost 7 bases and 4 bases, there was a span of 10 bases. Written as DNA, the CDR3 is TGCAGTGTCCGGGATTCCTATGGCTACACCTTC. Translation: CSVRDSYGYTF.

The chain employs TRBV20-1 and TRBJ1-5, with unresolved D. Between the trimmed V and J ends, which lost 3 bases and 0 bases, there was a span of 18 bases. This CDR3 comprises 17 residues. Looked up from germline, CDR1 is DFQATT and CDR2 is SNEGSKA (reference sequence). CDR3: CSASTAGAPYSNQPQHF. Written as DNA, the CDR3 is TGCAGTGCTAGTACGGCAGGCGCCCCTTATAGCAATCAGCCCCAGCATTTT.

This clone was recorded once. This sequence joins TRBV25-1 and TRBJ2-7; tentatively, D is TRBD2 (6 bases). Trimming removed 5 bases from V and 4 bases from J, with 9 bases in between. CDR1 and CDR2 (germline): MGHDK, SYGVNS. The CDR3 has 12 residues. CDR3 sequence reads: CASSLAQYEQYF. The CDR3 coding sequence is TGTGCCAGCAGTCTAGCGCAGTACGAGCAGTACTTC.

The V call is TRBV28, the J call TRBJ2-1, with 10 bases identical to TRBD2. V lost 8 bases to trimming and J lost 8 bases; unmatched junction nucleotides: 18. This CDR3 is built from 17 residues. Germline V gene data show CDR1 as MDHEN and CDR2 as SYDVKM. The CDR3 spells CASAPAAGSGRRDEQFF. CDR3 bases: TGTGCCAGCGCCCCAGCGGCGGGTAGCGGGAGGAGGGATGAGCAGTTCTTC.

This chain connects TRBV3-1 (or the pseudogene TRBV3-2) to TRBJ2-7; possible D gene TRBD1, 7 bases. This CDR3 has 15 residues. V lost 0 bases to trimming and J lost 9 bases, with 18 bases between them. Per germline, CDR1 LGHDT and CDR2 YNNKEL (reference sequence). The CDR3 sequence: CASSQEGGQLRVQYF. The CDR3 coding sequence is TGTGCCAGCAGCCAAGAGGGGGGACAGCTACGAGTGCAGTACTTC.

V and J are TRBV2 and TRBJ1-3, with 8 nucleotides matching TRBD1. V shed 9 bases, J shed 5 bases, and the junction held 6 bases outside the gene matches. The CDR3 length is 13 residues. In germline, CDR1 is SNHLY, CDR2 FYNNEI. The CDR3 coding sequence is TGTGCCAGACAGGGGGGCCCCCGAAACACCATATATTTT. Protein: CARQGGPRNTIYF.

The V and J genes are TRBV29-1 and TRBJ1-1, with D perhaps matching TRBD1 (6 bases). Trimming removed 7 bases from V and 3 bases from J, with 12 bases in between. CDR3 length equals 12 residues. CDR1 is SQVTM and CDR2 is ANQGSEA in the germline V gene. The CDR3 bases are TGCAGCGGACTAGGGGGGGACACTGAAGCTTTCTTT. Amino acids: CSGLGGDTEAFF.

The J gene is TRBJ1-2, the V gene TRBV19; D possibly corresponds to TRBD1 (6 bases). Germline values: CDR1 LNHDA, CDR2 SQIVND (reference sequence). The CDR3 is 14 amino acids. Deletions cut 10 bases from V and 6 bases from J, with 21 bases between. CDR3 residues: CATSDGRGADGYTF. The CDR3 DNA is TGTGCCACCTCAGATGGGAGGGGGGCGGATGGCTACACCTTC.